This TCR beta chain was recorded in a study of cytomegalovirus exposure and HLA in healthy donors. Only in-frame clones appear in the TCRdb table, and some are missing; sequencing was by immunoSEQ multiplex PCR. The profile shows some 100,000 clones, about 91% of them singletons. V was shortened by 1 base and J by 2 bases, with 10 bases between the two germline ends. This CDR3 comprises 15 residues. CDR1 SGHDN and CDR2 FVKESK come from the germline V gene. The clonotype was recovered from a man aged 18 to 29 in good health and CMV-seronegative. Sequencing input: PBMCs. The chain recombines TRBV14 with TRBJ2-3; D perhaps matches TRBD2 (5 bases). Here the CDR3 reads CASSQVRGFTDTQYF. The DNA for the CDR3 is TGTGCCAGCAGCCAAGTTCGGGGATTCACAGATACGCAGTATTTT.